The 8 T cell receptor beta chains listed next were all sequenced from one sample in a study of OX40 agonist ivuxolimab in advanced cancers. The protocol was immunoSEQ multiplex PCR, while the TCRdb copy is restricted to in-frame clones and leaves out a portion. The table includes some 130,000 clones, 93% detected once. The starting material was CD4+ or CD8+ T cells sorted from blood, obtained in a trial of the OX40 agonist ivuxolimab. The receptor set was obtained from an adult with an advanced solid tumor such as melanoma, head and neck, liver or kidney cancer.

J is TRBJ2-3 and V is TRBV9; TRBD2 aligns across 11 bases. Germline CDR1 and CDR2: SGDLS and YYNGEE. The J segment lost 0 bases and the V segment lost 3 bases, leaving 3 bases of the junction unmatched. The CDR3 has 16 amino acids. The CDR3 region has the DNA TGTGCCAGCAGCGGGCGACTAGCGGGGAGCACAGATACGCAGTATTTT. This sequence encodes CASSGRLAGSTDTQYF.

The CDR3 region is CATSRVQGVGNQPQHF. CDR3 coding DNA: TGTGCCACCAGCCGGGTACAGGGTGTCGGCAATCAGCCCCAGCATTTT. The chain recombines TRBV27 with TRBJ1-5; TRBD1 is a possible D gene (6 bases). Germline V gene sequence: CDR1 MNHEY, CDR2 SMNVEV (reference sequence). This CDR3 comprises 16 residues. The V end lost 10 bases, the J end lost 2 bases, and 21 bases lay between the germline ends.

The DNA of the CDR3 is TGTGCCAGCAGCCTGGAGGGGGTTGGGTATGGCTACACCTTC. It encodes CASSLEGVGYGYTF. This sequence joins TRBV11-2 and TRBJ1-2; tentative D call: TRBD1 (6 bases). This CDR3 has 14 residues. Per the germline V gene, CDR1 is SGHAT and CDR2 is FQNNGV. Deletions cut 5 bases from V and 5 bases from J, with 15 bases between.

A word on this clone: Other DNA sequences of this sample code for an identical CDR3. V gene TRBV9 combines with J gene TRBJ1-6, with TRBD1 matching 7 bases. The V and J ends lost 0 bases and 6 bases, in that order; junction bases with no gene match: 0. CDR3 size: 14 residues. Per the germline V gene, CDR1 is SGDLS and CDR2 is YYNGEE. The CDR3 spells CASSVAGGNSPLHF. The DNA of the CDR3 is TGTGCCAGCAGCGTAGCAGGGGGTAATTCACCCCTCCACTTT.

V usage is TRBV6-5 and J usage is TRBJ2-3, with 7 bases aligning to TRBD1. The ends lost 6 bases at V and 5 bases at J; junction bases unmatched: 8. Germline V gene lookup returns CDR1 MNHEY and CDR2 SVGAGI. The CDR3 covers 14 residues. CDR3 DNA sequence: TGTGCCAGCAGCCTTCCCGGGACAGTAGATACGCAGTATTTT. Encoded protein: CASSLPGTVDTQYF.

V and J are TRBV4-2 and TRBJ2-1; D perhaps matches TRBD2 (5 bases). The germline V gene encodes CDR1 LGHNA and CDR2 YNFKEQ. V dropped 0 bases and J dropped 10 bases, with 10 bases sitting between them. The length of the CDR3 is 13 residues. The CDR3 sequence: CASSQDGLLEQFF. In DNA, the CDR3 is TGTGCCAGCAGCCAAGATGGACTCTTGGAGCAGTTCTTC.

The chain recombines TRBV30 with TRBJ1-5; D gene unclear. The CDR3 contains 13 residues. The V and J ends lost 0 bases and 5 bases respectively, with 8 bases between them. Germline-derived CDR1 and CDR2 are GTSNPN and SVGIG (reference sequence). The CDR3 region has the DNA TGTGCCTGGAGTGTAAGTGTCGATCAGCCCCAGCATTTT. It codes for CAWSVSVDQPQHF. Full variable domain (rest looked up from reference TRBV30 and TRBJ1-5): SQTIHQWPATLVQPVGSPLSLECTVEGTSNPNLYWYRQAAGRGLQLLFYSVGIGQISSEVPQNLSASRPQDRQFILSSKKLLLSDSGFYLCAWSVSVDQPQHFGDGTRLSIL.

V and J are TRBV14 and TRBJ2-7, with D unclear. The CDR3 has 14 residues. The ends were cut back, 4 bases at V and 5 bases at J, with 15 bases in the middle. Germline CDR1 and CDR2: SGHDN and FVKESK. CDR3 loop: CASSRSRQSNEQYF. CDR3 bases: TGTGCCAGCAGCCGCTCCCGTCAGTCCAACGAGCAGTACTTC.